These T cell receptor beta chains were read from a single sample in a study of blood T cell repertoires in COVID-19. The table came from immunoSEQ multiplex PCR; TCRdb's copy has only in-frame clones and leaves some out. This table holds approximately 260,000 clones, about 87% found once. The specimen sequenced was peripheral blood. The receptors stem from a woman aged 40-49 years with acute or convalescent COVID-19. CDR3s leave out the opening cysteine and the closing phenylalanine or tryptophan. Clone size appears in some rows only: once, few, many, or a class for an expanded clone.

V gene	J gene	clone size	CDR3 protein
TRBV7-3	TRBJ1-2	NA	ASSLHGQQPSYT
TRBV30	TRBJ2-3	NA	AHCPDRGPDTQY
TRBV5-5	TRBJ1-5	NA	ASSLAGSDQPQH
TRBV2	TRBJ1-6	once	ASRATGMDNSPLH
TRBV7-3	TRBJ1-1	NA	ASSDRDNTEAF
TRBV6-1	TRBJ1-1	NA	ASSVRQARSNTEAF
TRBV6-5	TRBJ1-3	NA	ATEDRGNGNTIY
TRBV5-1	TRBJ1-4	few	ASSLARGGSEKLF
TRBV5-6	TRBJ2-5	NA	ASSWRLAGEETQY
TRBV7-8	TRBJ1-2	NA	ASDRISTPYGYT
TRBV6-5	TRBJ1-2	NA	ASSTREWGYGYT
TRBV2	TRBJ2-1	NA	ASRRDGDNEQF
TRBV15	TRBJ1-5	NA	ATSREASNQPQH
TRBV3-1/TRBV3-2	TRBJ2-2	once	ASSQDAGGPLGELF
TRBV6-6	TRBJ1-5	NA	ASTYRVGGNQPQH
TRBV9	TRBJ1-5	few	ASSVGGSNNQPQH
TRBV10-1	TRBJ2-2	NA	ASSALAGGHASSTGELF
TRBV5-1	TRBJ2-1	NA	ASRRGVNNEQF